Below, 21 T cell receptor beta chains from the same sample are listed, as sequenced in a study of cytomegalovirus exposure and HLA in healthy donors. The PCR ran on 60 Vbeta and 13 Jbeta primers. Generated by immunoSEQ multiplex PCR, the TCRdb table keeps only in-frame clones and is missing some. The sample comprises tens of thousands of clones, over 70% of which are singletons, and 4.5% to 7% rests with the top ten. Sample: PBMCs. The origin of the receptors is a male donor in good health and CMV-seropositive.

The chain links TRBV20-1 to TRBJ2-7; no clear D gene. CDR3 size: 11 residues. Looked up from germline, CDR1 is DFQATT and CDR2 is SNEGSKA (reference sequence). Trimming took 4 bases from V and 7 from J, leaving 11 bases between them. The CDR3 sequence is CSATRIREQYF. Here the CDR3 DNA reads TGCAGTGCTACCCGAATCAGGGAGCAGTACTTC.

CDR3 sequence: CASSLGLAYEQYF. In nucleotides, the CDR3 is TGTGCCAGCAGTCTAGGACTTGCCTACGAGCAGTACTTC. The chain carries TRBV27 and TRBJ2-7, with D possibly TRBD2 on 5 matching bases. Germline lookup yields CDR1 MNHEY and CDR2 SMNVEV (reference sequence). The CDR3 length is 13 residues. V lost 5 bases and J 2 bases, leaving 10 bases between the germline ends.

This rearrangement joins TRBV27 to TRBJ2-7, with TRBD2 matching over 7 bases. This CDR3 is 14 amino acids long. Germline trimming cut 4 bases from V and 3 bases from J; bases unmatched to any gene: 6. In germline, CDR1 is MNHEY, CDR2 SMNVEV (reference sequence). In DNA, the CDR3 is TGTGCCAGCAGTTCCCGGCTAGCGGTCTACGAGCAGTACTTC. Protein sequence: CASSSRLAVYEQYF.

This clone was counted only a few times. The rearrangement joins TRBV6-5 to TRBJ1-5, with D uncertain. The CDR3 has 14 amino acids. CDR1 is MNHEY, CDR2 SVGAGI, per germline. V was shortened by 0 bases and J by 7 bases, with 10 bases between the two germline ends. The CDR3 is CASSYSRQYQPQHF. The CDR3 region has the DNA TGTGCCAGCAGTTACTCGAGACAATACCAGCCCCAGCATTTT.

The chain recombines TRBV7-9 with TRBJ2-6; tentative D call: TRBD2 (6 bases). V was pared by 3 bases and J by 0 bases, with 9 bases between. CDR1 SEHNR and CDR2 FQNEAQ come from the germline V gene (reference sequence). The CDR3 has 16 amino acids. The CDR3 nucleotides are TGTGCCAGCAGCTTTGCGGGACGCTCTGGGGCCAACGTCCTGACTTTC. Translated, it gives CASSFAGRSGANVLTF.

This chain joins TRBV5-6 and TRBJ2-5; no clear D gene. Germline-derived CDR1 and CDR2 are SGHDT and YYEEEE. Trimming cost V 0 bases and J 5 bases, with 5 bases left between them. CDR3 length: 12 residues. The DNA of the CDR3 is TGTGCCAGCAGCTTGGCCCGGGAGACCCAGTACTTC. Translated, it gives CASSLARETQYF.

This chain uses TRBV9 with TRBJ2-2, with no clear D. The germline V gene encodes CDR1 SGDLS and CDR2 YYNGEE. This CDR3 is 13 amino acids long. Deletions cut 0 bases from V and 6 bases from J, with 6 bases between. The CDR3 region has the DNA TGTGCCAGCAGCGTAGTTTCGGCCGGGGAGCTGTTTTTT. Translated: CASSVVSAGELFF.

V and J are TRBV9 and TRBJ2-5, with 9 bases that match TRBD2. The CDR3 consists of 16 residues. After removal of 2 bases from V and 2 bases from J, the junction contained 7 bases not matched to a gene. Per the germline V gene, CDR1 is SGDLS and CDR2 is YYNGEE. CDR3 sequence reads: CASSVSGSGGQETQYF. The CDR3 DNA sequence: TGTGCCAGCAGCGTTAGCGGGAGCGGGGGGCAAGAGACCCAGTACTTC.

The chain is built from TRBV28 and TRBJ2-7, with 11 bases identical to TRBD2. CDR1 MDHEN and CDR2 SYDVKM come from the germline V gene. The CDR3 totals 14 residues. After removal of 3 bases from V and 4 bases from J, the junction contained 2 bases not matched to a gene. The CDR3 sequence is CASSLPSGRYEQYF. Here the CDR3 DNA reads TGTGCCAGCAGTTTGCCTAGCGGGAGGTACGAGCAGTACTTC.

The chain is built from TRBV23-1 and TRBJ2-7, with D perhaps TRBD2 (5 bases). TRBV23-1 is known as an ORF, though its function is uncertain. The CDR3 covers 17 residues. The V end lost 3 bases, the J end lost 3 bases, and 21 bases lay between the germline ends. The CDR3 spells CASSHLNTGIWDYEQYF. The CDR3 nucleotides read TGCGCCAGCAGTCACCTAAATACGGGGATTTGGGACTACGAGCAGTACTTC.

The chain uses TRBV7-2 and TRBJ2-2, with D maybe TRBD2 (6 bases). CDR1 is SGHTA, CDR2 FQGNSA, per germline. The CDR3 runs to 16 residues. Trimming took 1 base from V and 3 from J, leaving 12 bases between them. CDR3 region: CASSLVSGVDTGELFF. The CDR3 bases are TGTGCCAGCAGCTTAGTATCGGGGGTAGACACCGGGGAGCTGTTTTTT.

The chain links TRBV6-5 to TRBJ2-5; 10 bases are shared with TRBD2. V shed 6 bases, J shed 2 bases, and the junction held 6 bases outside the gene matches. Per germline, CDR1 MNHEY and CDR2 SVGAGI. The length of the CDR3 is 15 residues. Here the CDR3 DNA reads TGTGCCAGCAGCCTTACTAGCGGGGTTCAAGAGACCCAGTACTTC. Its protein product is CASSLTSGVQETQYF.

The chain joins TRBV9 to TRBJ1-1; D gene ambiguous. This CDR3 is built from 15 residues. CDR1 is SGDLS, CDR2 YYNGEE, per germline. Between the trimmed V and J ends, which lost 3 bases and 1 base, there was a span of 13 bases. The chain's CDR3 is CASSAEIRGNTEAFF. CDR3 nucleotides: TGTGCCAGCAGCGCCGAAATTCGGGGGAACACTGAAGCTTTCTTT.

The V call is TRBV4-2, the J call TRBJ2-7, with D hard to call. The CDR3 extends over 15 amino acids. The V gene lost 4 bases and the J gene lost 3 bases, with 16 bases spanning the gap. Germline V CDR1 and CDR2: LGHNA, YNFKEQ. The chain's CDR3 is CASSPDGLGSYEQYF. Here the CDR3 DNA reads TGTGCCAGCAGCCCAGACGGTCTAGGAAGCTACGAGCAGTACTTC.

This chain uses TRBV7-2 with TRBJ1-1; 7 nucleotides match TRBD1. The CDR3 has 14 amino acids. The ends lost 4 bases at V and 5 bases at J; junction bases unmatched: 7. Looked up from germline, CDR1 is SGHTA and CDR2 is FQGNSA. CDR3: CASSSQGGWTEAFF. The CDR3 region has the DNA TGTGCCAGCAGCTCCCAGGGGGGTTGGACTGAAGCTTTCTTT.

In this sample, this clone turned up a few times. The genes are TRBV6-6 and TRBJ1-6, with TRBD1 matching over 10 bases. The germline gives CDR1 MNHNY, CDR2 SVGAGI (reference sequence). The CDR3 is made up of 15 amino acids. V lost 2 bases and J lost 8; bases outside the gene matches: 3. The CDR3 is CASSYGTGVDSPLHF. The CDR3 bases are TGTGCCAGCAGTTACGGGACAGGGGTTGATTCACCCCTCCACTTT.

The chain carries TRBV9 and TRBJ2-4, with TRBD1 matching over 7 bases. Unmatched junction bases numbered 5, after V lost 0 bases and J lost 8 bases. CDR3 length equals 14 residues. Germline V gene lookup returns CDR1 SGDLS and CDR2 YYNGEE. DNA for the CDR3: TGTGCCAGCAGCGTAGGAGGGGGCGCGGACATTCAGTACTTC. Protein sequence: CASSVGGGADIQYF.

The CDR3 DNA reads as TGTGCCTGGTCTGCTGGGGCCAACGTCCTGACTTTC. Residues: CAWSAGANVLTF. V is TRBV30 and J is TRBJ2-6; D is uncertain. V was shortened by 5 bases and J by 2 bases, with 4 bases between the two germline ends. CDR3 size: 12 residues. From germline, CDR1 is GTSNPN and CDR2 SVGIG (reference sequence). The full variable domain, in which reference TRBV30 and TRBJ2-6 provide the parts outside the CDR3, is SQTIHQWPATLVQPVGSPLSLECTVEGTSNPNLYWYRQAAGRGLQLLFYSVGIGQISSEVPQNLSASRPQDRQFILSSKKLLLSDSGFYLCAWSAGANVLTFGAGSRLTVL.

V usage is TRBV27 and J usage is TRBJ2-1; D possibly corresponds to TRBD1 (5 bases). V was trimmed by 8 bases and J by 9 bases, leaving 20 bases between them. The germline V gene has CDR1 MNHEY and CDR2 SMNVEV (reference sequence). The CDR3 sequence is 14 residues long. The CDR3 coding sequence is TGTGCCAGCGGGGCCCGGAGTACCGACGGTGAGCAGTTCTTC. Translated: CASGARSTDGEQFF.

This clone was seen once. This chain uses TRBV5-1 with TRBJ1-2; a weak D match, TRBD1 (6 bases). The CDR3 is made up of 14 amino acids. The germline V gene encodes CDR1 SGHRS and CDR2 YFSETQ. V shed 4 bases and J shed 0 bases, with 10 bases lying between them. The CDR3 loop reads CASSVGHSNYGYTF. Written as DNA, the CDR3 is TGCGCCAGCAGCGTGGGACACTCTAACTATGGCTACACCTTC.

The chain uses TRBV28 and TRBJ2-5; 9 bases line up with TRBD1. Near its end, the DNA agrees better with TRBJ2-7, so the J call may be wrong. This CDR3 contains 15 residues. In germline, CDR1 is MDHEN, CDR2 SYDVKM. CDR3 sequence: CASTVGTGPLYEQYF. Here the CDR3 DNA reads TGTGCCAGCACCGTCGGGACAGGGCCCTTGTACGAGCAGTACTTC.